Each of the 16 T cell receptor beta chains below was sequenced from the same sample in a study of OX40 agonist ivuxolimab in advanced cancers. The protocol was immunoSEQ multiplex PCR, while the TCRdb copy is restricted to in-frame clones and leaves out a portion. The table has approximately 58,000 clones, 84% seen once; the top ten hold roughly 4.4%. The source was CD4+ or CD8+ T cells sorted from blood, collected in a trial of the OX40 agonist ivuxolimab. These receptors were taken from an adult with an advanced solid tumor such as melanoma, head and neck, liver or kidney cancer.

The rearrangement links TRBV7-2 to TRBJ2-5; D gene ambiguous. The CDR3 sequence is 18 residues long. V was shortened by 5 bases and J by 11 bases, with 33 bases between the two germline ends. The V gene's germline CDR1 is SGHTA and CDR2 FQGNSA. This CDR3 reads CASSQLTLTPTSLLEQYF. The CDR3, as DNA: TGTGCCAGCAGCCAGCTAACCCTGACGCCCACGTCCCTCCTGGAGCAGTACTTC.

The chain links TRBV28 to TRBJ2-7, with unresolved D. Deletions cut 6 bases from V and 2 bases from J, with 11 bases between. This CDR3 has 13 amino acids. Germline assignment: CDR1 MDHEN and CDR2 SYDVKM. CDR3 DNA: TGTGCCAGCAGCTTCGGGCTTCCCTACGAGCAGTACTTC. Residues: CASSFGLPYEQYF.

This CDR3 is CASSIPGTGVGNTEAFF. The CDR3 coding sequence is TGTGCCAGTAGTATCCCCGGGACAGGGGTAGGGAACACTGAAGCTTTCTTT. The genes are TRBV19 and TRBJ1-1; 10 bases line up with TRBD1. With 3 bases clipped from V and 1 base from J, the junction kept 8 bases outside the gene matches. CDR1 is LNHDA and CDR2 is SQIVND in the germline V gene (reference sequence). This CDR3 has 17 amino acids. The whole variable domain, filled in from reference TRBV19 and TRBJ1-1, reads DGGITQSPKYLFRKEGQNVTLSCEQNLNHDAMYWYRQDPGQGLRLIYYSQIVNDFQKGDIAEGYSVSREKKESFPLTVTSAQKNPTAFYLCASSIPGTGVGNTEAFFGQGTRLTVV.

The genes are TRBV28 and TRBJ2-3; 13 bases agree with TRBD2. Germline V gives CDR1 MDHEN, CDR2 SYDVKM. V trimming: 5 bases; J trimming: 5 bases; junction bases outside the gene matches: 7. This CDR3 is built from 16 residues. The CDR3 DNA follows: TGTGCCAGCAGTCGGATACTAGCGGGAGGGATAGATACGCAGTATTTT. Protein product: CASSRILAGGIDTQYF.

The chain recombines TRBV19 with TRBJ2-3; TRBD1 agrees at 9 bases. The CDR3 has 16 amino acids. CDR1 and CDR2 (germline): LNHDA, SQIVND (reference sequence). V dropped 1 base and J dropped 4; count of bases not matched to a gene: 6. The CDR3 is CASSIGTGGRSDTQYF. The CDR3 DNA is TGTGCCAGTAGTATAGGAACAGGGGGCCGCTCAGATACGCAGTATTTT. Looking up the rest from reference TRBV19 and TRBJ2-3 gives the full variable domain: DGGITQSPKYLFRKEGQNVTLSCEQNLNHDAMYWYRQDPGQGLRLIYYSQIVNDFQKGDIAEGYSVSREKKESFPLTVTSAQKNPTAFYLCASSIGTGGRSDTQYFGPGTRLTVL.

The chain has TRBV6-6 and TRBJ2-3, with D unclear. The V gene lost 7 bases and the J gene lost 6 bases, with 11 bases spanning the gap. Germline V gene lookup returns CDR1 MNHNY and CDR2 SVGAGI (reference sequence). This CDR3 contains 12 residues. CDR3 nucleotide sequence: TGTGCCAGCACCCCATCGCGGGATACGCAGTATTTT. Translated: CASTPSRDTQYF.

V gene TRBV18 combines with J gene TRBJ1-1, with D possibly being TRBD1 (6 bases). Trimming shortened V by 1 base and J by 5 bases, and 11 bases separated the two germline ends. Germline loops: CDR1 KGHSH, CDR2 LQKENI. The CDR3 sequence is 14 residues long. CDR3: CASSPRGRGTEAFF. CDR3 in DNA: TGTGCCAGCTCACCACGGGGGCGCGGGACTGAAGCTTTCTTT.

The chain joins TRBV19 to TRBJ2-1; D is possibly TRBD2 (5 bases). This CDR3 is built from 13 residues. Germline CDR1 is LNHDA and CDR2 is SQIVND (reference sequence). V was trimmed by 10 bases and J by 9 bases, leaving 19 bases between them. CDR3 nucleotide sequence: TGTGCCACCGCGCCGACTTGGGCGGGTGAGCAGTTCTTC. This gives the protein CATAPTWAGEQFF.

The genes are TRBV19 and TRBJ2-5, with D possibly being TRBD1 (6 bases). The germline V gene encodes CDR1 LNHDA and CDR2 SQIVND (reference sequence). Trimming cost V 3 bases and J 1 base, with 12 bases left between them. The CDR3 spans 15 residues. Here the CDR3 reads CASSISARGQETQYF. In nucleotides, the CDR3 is TGTGCCAGTAGTATCTCAGCCAGGGGCCAAGAGACCCAGTACTTC.

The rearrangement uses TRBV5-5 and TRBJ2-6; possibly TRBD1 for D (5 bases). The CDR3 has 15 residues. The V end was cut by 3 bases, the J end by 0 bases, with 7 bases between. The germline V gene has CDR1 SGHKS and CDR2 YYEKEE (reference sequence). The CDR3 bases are TGTGCCAGCAGCTCAGGGAACTCTGGGGCCAACGTCCTGACTTTC. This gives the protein CASSSGNSGANVLTF.

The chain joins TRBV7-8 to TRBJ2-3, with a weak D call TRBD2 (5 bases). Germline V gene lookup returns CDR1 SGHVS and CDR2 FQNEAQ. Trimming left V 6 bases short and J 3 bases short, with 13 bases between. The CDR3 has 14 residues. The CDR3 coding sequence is TGTGCCAGCAGTCTTAGGAGGATTACAGATACGCAGTATTTT. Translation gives CASSLRRITDTQYF.

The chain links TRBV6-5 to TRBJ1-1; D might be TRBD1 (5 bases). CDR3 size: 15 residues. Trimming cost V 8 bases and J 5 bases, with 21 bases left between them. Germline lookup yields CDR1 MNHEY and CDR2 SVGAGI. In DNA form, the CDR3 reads TGTGCCAGCCTGGGACGCGTCTACCGGGGAACTGAAGCTTTCTTT. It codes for CASLGRVYRGTEAFF.

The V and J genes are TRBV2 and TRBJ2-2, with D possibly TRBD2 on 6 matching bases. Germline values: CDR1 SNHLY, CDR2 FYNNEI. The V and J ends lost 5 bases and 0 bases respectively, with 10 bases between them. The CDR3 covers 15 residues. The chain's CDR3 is CASSRQRANTGELFF. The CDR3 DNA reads TGTGCCAGCAGTCGGCAGCGGGCGAACACCGGGGAGCTGTTTTTT.

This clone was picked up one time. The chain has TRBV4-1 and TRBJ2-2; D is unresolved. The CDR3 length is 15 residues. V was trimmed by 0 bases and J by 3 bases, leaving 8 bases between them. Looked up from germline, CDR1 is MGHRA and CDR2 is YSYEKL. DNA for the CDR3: TGCGCCAGCAGCCAAGATTGGTCGGACACCGGGGAGCTGTTTTTT. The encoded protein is CASSQDWSDTGELFF.

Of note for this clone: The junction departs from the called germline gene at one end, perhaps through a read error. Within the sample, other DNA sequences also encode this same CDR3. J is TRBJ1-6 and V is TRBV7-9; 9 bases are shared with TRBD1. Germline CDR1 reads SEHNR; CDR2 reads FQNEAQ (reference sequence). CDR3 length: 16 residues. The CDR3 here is CASSAQTGGGNSPLHF. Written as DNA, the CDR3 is TGTGCCAGCAGCGCCCAGACAGGGGGAGGTAATTCACCCCTCCACTTC.

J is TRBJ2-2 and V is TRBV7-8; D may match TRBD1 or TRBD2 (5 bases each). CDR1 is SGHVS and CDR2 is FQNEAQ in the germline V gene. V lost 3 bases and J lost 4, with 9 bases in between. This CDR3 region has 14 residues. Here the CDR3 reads CASSLGVGTGELFF. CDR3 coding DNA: TGTGCCAGCAGCTTGGGGGTGGGCACCGGGGAGCTGTTTTTT.